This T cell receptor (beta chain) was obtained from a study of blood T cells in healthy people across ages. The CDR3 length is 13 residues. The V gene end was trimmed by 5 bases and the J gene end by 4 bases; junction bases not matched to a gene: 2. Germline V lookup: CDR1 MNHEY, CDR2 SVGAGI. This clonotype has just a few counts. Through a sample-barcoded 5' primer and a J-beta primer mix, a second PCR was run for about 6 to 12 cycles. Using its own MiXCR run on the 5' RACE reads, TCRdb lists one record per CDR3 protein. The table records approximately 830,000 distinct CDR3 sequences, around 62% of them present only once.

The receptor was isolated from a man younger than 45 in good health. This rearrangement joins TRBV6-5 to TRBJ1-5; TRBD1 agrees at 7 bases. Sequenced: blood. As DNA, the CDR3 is TGTGCCAGCAGTCCACAGGGGAATCAGCCCCAGCATTTT. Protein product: CASSPQGNQPQHF.